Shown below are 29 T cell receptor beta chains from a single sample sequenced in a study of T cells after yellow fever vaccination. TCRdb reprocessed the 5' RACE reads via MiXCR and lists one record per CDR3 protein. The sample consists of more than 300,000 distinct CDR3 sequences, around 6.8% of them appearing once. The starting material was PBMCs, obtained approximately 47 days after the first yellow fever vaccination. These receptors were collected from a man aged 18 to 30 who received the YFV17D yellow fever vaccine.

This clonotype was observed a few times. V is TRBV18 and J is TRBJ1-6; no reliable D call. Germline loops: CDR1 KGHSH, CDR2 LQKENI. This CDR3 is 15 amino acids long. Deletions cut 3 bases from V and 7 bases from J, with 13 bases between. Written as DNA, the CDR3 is TGTGCCAGCTCACCCGGACGGAATATAAATTCACCCCTCCACTTT. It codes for CASSPGRNINSPLHF.

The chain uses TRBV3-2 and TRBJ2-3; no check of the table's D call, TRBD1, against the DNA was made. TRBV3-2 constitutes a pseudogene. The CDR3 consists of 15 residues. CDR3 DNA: TGTGCCTCCACCCGAATGGGCTACCAGGGAGATACGCAGTATTTT. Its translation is CASTRMGYQGDTQYF.

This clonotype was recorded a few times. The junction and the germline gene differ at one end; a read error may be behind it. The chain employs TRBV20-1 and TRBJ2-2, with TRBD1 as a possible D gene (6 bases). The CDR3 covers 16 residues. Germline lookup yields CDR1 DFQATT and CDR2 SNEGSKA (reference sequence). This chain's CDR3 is CCARDPWTVNTGELFF. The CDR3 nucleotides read TGCTGTGCTAGAGATCCTTGGACAGTGAACACCGGGGAGCTGTTTTTT.

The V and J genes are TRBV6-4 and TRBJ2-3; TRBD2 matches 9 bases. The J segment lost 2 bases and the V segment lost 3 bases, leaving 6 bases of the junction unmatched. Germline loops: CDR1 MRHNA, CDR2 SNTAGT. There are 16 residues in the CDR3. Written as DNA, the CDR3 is TGTGCCAGCAGTGAGGAAGCGGGGGGTTCCACAGATACGCAGTATTTT. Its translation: CASSEEAGGSTDTQYF.

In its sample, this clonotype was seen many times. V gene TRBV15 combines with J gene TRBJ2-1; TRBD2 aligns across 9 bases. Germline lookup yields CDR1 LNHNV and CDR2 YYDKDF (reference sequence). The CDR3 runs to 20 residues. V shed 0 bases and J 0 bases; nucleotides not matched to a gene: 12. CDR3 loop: CATSREISGGYPSSYNEQFF. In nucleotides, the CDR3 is TGTGCCACCAGCAGAGAGATTAGCGGGGGTTATCCAAGCTCCTACAATGAGCAGTTCTTC.

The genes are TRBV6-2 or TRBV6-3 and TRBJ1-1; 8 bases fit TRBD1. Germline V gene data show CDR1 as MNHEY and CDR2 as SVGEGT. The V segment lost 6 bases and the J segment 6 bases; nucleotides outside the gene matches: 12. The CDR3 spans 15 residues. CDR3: CASRWTGTNSPEAFF. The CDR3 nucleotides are TGTGCCAGCAGATGGACAGGGACGAATTCCCCTGAAGCTTTCTTT.

CDR3 DNA: TGCAGTGCTACCCCCAGCGGGGGGCAAAGCTACAATGAGCAGTTCTTC. It specifies CSATPSGGQSYNEQFF. The chain links TRBV20-1 to TRBJ2-1; 9 bases fit TRBD2. Germline V gene lookup returns CDR1 DFQATT and CDR2 SNEGSKA (reference sequence). V dropped 4 bases and J dropped 3; count of bases not matched to a gene: 10. The CDR3 runs to 16 residues.

This CDR3 reads CASNPRLGANVLTF. For the CDR3, the DNA is TGTGCCAGCAACCCGAGGCTTGGGGCCAACGTCCTGACTTTC. V gene TRBV6-1 combines with J gene TRBJ2-6; D gene unclear. V shed 7 bases and J shed 3 bases, with 10 bases lying between them. From germline, CDR1 is MNHNS and CDR2 SASEGT. This CDR3 comprises 14 residues.

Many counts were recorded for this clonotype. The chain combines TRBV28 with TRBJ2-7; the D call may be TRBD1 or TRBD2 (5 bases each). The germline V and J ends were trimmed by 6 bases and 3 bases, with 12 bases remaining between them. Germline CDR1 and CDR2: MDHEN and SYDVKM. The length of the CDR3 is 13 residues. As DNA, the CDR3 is TGTGCCAGCAGCCCGGGACGAGGCTACGAGCAGTACGTC. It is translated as CASSPGRGYEQYV.

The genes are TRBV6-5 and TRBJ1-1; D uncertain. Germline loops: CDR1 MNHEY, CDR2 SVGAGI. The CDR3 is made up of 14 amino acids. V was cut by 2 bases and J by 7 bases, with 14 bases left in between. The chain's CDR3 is CASSYRYKLGEAFF. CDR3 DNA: TGTGCCAGCAGTTACCGTTACAAACTAGGTGAAGCTTTCTTT.

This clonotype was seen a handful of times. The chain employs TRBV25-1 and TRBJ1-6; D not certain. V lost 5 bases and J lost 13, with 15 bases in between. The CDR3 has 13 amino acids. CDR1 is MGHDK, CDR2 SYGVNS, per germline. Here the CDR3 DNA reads TGTGCCAGCAGTTTTCAACCGGGAGGTCCCCTCCACTTT. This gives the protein CASSFQPGGPLHF.

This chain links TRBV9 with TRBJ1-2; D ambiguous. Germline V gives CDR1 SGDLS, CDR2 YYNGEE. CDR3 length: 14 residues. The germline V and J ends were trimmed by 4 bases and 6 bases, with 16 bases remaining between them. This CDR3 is CASSRDDTRDGYTF. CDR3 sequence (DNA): TGTGCCAGCAGCCGAGATGACACGCGGGATGGCTACACCTTC.

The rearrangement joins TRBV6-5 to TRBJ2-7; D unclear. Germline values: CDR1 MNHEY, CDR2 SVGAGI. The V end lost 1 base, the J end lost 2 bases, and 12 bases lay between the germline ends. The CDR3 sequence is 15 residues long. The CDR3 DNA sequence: TGTGCCAGCAGTTACTATTCGGACCGGCCCTACGAGCAGTACTTC. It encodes CASSYYSDRPYEQYF.

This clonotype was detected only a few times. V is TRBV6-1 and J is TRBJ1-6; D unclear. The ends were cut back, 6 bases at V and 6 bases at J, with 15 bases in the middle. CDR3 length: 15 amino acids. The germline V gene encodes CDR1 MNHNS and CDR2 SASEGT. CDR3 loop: CASSLGGFGNSPLHF. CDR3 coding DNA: TGTGCCAGCAGCCTCGGAGGGTTCGGTAATTCACCCCTCCACTTT.

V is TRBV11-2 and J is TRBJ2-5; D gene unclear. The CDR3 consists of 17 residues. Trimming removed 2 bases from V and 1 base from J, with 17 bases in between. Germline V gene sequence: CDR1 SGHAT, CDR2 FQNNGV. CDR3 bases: TGTGCCAGCAGCTTATGGTCGGAACCGTTAGCCCAAGAGACCCAGTACTTC. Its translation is CASSLWSEPLAQETQYF.

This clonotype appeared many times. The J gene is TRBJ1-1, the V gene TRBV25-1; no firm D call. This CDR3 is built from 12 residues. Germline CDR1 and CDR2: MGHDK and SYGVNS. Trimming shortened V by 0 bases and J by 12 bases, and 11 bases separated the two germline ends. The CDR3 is CASSEYTLQTFF. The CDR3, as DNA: TGTGCCAGCAGTGAATATACCTTACAAACTTTCTTT. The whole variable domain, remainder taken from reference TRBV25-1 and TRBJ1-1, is EADIYQTPRYLVIGTGKKITLECSQTMGHDKMYWYQQDPGMELHLIHYSYGVNSTEKGDLSSESTVSRIRTEHFPLTLESARPSHTSQYLCASSEYTLQTFFGQGTRLTVV.

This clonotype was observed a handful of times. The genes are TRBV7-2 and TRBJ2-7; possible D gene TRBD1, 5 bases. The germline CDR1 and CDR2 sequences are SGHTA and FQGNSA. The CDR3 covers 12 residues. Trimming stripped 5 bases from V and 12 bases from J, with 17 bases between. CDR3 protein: CASSPGRRERYF. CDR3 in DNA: TGTGCCAGCAGCCCCGGTCGCAGGGAACGGTACTTC.

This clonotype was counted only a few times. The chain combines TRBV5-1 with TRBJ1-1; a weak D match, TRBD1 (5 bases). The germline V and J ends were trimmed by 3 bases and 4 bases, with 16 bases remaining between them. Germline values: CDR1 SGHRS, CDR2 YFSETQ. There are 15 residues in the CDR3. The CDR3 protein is CASSSGPAGGTEAFF. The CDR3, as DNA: TGCGCCAGCAGCTCCGGGCCAGCTGGGGGCACTGAAGCTTTCTTT. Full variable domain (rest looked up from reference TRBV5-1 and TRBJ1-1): KAGVTQTPRYLIKTRGQQVTLSCSPISGHRSVSWYQQTPGQGLQFLFEYFSETQRNKGNFPGRFSGRQFSNSRSEMNVSTLELGDSALYLCASSSGPAGGTEAFFGQGTRLTVV.

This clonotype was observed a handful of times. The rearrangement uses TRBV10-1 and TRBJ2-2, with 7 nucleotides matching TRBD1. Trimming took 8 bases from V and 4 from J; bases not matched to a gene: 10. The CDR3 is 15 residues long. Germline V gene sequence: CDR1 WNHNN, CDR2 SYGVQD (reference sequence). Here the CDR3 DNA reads TGCGCCAGCGGGAATGACAGGGACGGCACCGGGGAGCTGTTTTTT. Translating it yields CASGNDRDGTGELFF.

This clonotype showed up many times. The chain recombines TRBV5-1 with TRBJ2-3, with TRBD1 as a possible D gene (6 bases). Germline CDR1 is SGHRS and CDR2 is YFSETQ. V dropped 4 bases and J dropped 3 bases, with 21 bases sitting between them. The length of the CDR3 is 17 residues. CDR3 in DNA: TGCGCCAGCAGCCTAGCATTGGACAGCCGGGGTACAGATACGCAGTATTTT. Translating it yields CASSLALDSRGTDTQYF.

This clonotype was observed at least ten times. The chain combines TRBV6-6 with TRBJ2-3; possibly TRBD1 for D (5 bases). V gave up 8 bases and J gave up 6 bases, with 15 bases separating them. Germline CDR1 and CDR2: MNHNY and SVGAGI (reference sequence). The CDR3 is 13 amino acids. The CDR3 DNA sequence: TGTGCCAGCCGAGACAGTAATAGCGATACGCAGTATTTT. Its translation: CASRDSNSDTQYF.

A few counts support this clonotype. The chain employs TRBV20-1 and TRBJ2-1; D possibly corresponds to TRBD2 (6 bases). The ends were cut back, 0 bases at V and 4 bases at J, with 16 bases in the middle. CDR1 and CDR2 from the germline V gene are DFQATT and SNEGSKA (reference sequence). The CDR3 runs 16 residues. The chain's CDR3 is CSARDLLSGDYNEQFF. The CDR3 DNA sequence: TGCAGTGCTAGAGATCTGCTCTCGGGGGATTACAATGAGCAGTTCTTC.

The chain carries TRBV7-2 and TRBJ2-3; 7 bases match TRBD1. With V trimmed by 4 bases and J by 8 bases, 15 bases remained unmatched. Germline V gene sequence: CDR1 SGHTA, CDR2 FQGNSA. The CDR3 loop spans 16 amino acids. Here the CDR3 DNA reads TGTGCCAGCAGCTCCCGGGCCAGACCTCGACAGGGTACGCAGTATTTT. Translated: CASSSRARPRQGTQYF.

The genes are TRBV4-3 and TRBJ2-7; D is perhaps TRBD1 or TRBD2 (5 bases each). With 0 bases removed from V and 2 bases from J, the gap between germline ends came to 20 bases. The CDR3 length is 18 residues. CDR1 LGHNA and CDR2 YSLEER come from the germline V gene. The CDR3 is CASSQDPAQGATPYEQYF. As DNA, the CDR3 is TGCGCCAGCAGCCAAGATCCGGCCCAGGGAGCAACTCCCTACGAGCAGTACTTC.

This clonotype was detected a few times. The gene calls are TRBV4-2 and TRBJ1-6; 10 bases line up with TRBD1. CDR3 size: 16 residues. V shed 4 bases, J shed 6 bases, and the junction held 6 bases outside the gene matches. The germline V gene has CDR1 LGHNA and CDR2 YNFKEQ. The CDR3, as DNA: TGTGCCAGCAGCCTAGGGGACAGGGGCTTTAATTCACCCCTCCACTTT. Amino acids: CASSLGDRGFNSPLHF.

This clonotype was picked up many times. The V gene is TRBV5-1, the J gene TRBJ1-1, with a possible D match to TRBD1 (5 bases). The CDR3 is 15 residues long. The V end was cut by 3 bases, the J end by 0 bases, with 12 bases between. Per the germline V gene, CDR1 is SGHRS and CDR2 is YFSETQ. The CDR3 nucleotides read TGCGCCAGCAGCTCCACAGGCCGAATGAACACTGAAGCTTTCTTT. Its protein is CASSSTGRMNTEAFF.

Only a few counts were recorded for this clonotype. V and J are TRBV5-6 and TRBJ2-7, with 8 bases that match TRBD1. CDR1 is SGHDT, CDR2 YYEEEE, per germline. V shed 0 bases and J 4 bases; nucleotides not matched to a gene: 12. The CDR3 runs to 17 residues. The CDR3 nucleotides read TGTGCCAGCAGCTTGGGAGGACAGGGCCGAACCCTTTACGAGCAGTACTTC. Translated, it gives CASSLGGQGRTLYEQYF.

In DNA, the CDR3 is TGCAGTGCTAGCTGGGGAGACCAAGAGACCCAGTACTTC. This translates into CSASWGDQETQYF. V and J are TRBV20-1 and TRBJ2-5; tentative D call: TRBD2 (5 bases). Trimming took 3 bases from V and 0 from J, leaving 8 bases between them. Germline lookup yields CDR1 DFQATT and CDR2 SNEGSKA (reference sequence). The CDR3 extends over 13 amino acids.

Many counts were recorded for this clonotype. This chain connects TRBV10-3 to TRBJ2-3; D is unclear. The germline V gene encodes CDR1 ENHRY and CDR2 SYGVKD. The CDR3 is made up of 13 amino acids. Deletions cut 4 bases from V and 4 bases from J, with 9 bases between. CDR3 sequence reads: CAISAAVADTQYF. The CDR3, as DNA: TGTGCCATCAGTGCTGCGGTAGCAGATACGCAGTATTTT.